This T cell receptor beta chain was recorded in a study of blood T cells in healthy people across ages. Study-wide results and limits: No one knew whether donors had CMV, which possibly confounded expanded clonotype changes. More naive CD4+ cells and higher diversity marked long-lived donors relative to aged donors.

This CDR3 has 16 amino acids. A sample-barcoded 5' primer and a J-beta primer mix were used in a second PCR of roughly 6 to 11 cycles. TCRdb reprocessed the 5' RACE reads with MiXCR, giving one entry per CDR3 protein. This sample carries roughly 2 million distinct CDR3 sequences, roughly 50% of them seen once, and the ten largest clones take 2.1%. Regarding this clonotype: Antigen: not known.

The material sequenced was blood. The chain links TRBV21-1 to TRBJ2-7; TRBD1, the D gene given by the table, was not confirmed from the DNA. TRBV21-1 is a listed pseudogene. The sequence was collected from a woman in her thirties or forties in good health. The CDR3 spells CASSKDDRGPSYEQYF. The CDR3 region has the DNA TGTGCCAGCAGCAAAGACGACAGGGGCCCCTCCTACGAGCAGTACTTC.